This T cell receptor (beta chain) is from a study of cytomegalovirus exposure and HLA in healthy donors. The PCR made use of 60 Vbeta and 13 Jbeta primers. TCRdb keeps only in-frame clones here, not all; method: immunoSEQ multiplex PCR. The table lists 60,000 or so clones, approximately 80% of them singletons. This receptor was identified in a female donor in good health and CMV-seronegative. The material sequenced was PBMCs.

CDR3 region: CASSQVAGQGSDTQYF. The DNA for the CDR3 is TGCGCCAGCAGCCAAGTCGCGGGCCAGGGGTCAGATACGCAGTATTTT. The chain uses TRBV4-3 and TRBJ2-3, with TRBD1 as a possible D gene (6 bases). Trimming left V 1 base short and J 4 bases short, with 15 bases between. The CDR3 covers 16 residues. The germline CDR1 and CDR2 sequences are LGHNA and YSLEER.